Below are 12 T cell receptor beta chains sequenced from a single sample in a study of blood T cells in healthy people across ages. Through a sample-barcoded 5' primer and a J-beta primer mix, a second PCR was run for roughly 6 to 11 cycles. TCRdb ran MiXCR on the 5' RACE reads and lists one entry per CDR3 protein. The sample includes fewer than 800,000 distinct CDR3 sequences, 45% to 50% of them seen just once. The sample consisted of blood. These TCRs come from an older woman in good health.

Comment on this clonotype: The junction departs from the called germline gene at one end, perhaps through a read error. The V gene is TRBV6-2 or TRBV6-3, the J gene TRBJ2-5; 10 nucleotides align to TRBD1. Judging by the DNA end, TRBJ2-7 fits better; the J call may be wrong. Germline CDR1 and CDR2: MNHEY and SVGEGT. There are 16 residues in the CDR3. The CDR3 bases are TGTGCCTGCAGTAACCCGCGGACAGGGGGGTCCTACGAGCAGTACTTC. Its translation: CACSNPRTGGSYEQYF.

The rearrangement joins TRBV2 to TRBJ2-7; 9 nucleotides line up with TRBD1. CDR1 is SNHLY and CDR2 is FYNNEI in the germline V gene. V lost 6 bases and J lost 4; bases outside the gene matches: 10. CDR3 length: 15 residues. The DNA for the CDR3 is TGTGCCAGCAGAGACGACAGGGGGAGAGGTTACGAGCAGTACTTC. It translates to CASRDDRGRGYEQYF.

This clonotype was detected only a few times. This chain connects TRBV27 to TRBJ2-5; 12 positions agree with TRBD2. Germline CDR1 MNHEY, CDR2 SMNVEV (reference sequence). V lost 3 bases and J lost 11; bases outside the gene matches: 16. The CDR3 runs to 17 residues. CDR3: CASSFKRTSGIYNEQYF. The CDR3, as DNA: TGTGCCAGCAGTTTCAAAAGGACTAGCGGGATCTACAATGAGCAGTACTTC.

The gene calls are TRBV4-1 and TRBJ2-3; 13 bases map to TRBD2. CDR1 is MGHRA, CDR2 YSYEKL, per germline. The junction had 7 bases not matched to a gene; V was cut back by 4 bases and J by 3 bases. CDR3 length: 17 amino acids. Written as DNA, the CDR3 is TGCGCCAGCAGCCCCCTAGGACTAGCGGGAGAGACAGATACGCAGTATTTT. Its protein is CASSPLGLAGETDTQYF.

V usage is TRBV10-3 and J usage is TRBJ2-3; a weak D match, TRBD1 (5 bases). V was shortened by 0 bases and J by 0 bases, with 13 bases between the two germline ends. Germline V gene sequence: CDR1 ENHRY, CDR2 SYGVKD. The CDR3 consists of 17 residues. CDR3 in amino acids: CAISESDRDLSTDTQYF. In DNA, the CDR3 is TGTGCCATCAGTGAGTCCGACAGAGACTTGAGCACAGATACGCAGTATTTT.

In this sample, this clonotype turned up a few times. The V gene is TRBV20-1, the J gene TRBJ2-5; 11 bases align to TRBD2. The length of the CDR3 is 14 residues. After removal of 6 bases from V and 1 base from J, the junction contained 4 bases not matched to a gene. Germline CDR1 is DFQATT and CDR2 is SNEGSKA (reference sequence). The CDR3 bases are TGCAGTGCGGATACTAGCGGGAGCCAAGAGACCCAGTACTTC. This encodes CSADTSGSQETQYF.

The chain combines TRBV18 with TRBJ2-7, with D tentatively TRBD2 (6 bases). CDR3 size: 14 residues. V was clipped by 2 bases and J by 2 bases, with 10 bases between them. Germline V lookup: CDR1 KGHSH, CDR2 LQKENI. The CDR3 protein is CASSPGGYPYEQYF. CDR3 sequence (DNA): TGTGCCAGCTCACCAGGAGGGTATCCCTACGAGCAGTACTTC. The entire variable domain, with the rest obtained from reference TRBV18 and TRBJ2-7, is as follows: NAGVMQNPRHLVRRRGQEARLRCSPMKGHSHVYWYRQLPEEGLKFMVYLQKENIIDESGMPKERFSAEFPKEGPSILRIQQVVRGDSAAYFCASSPGGYPYEQYFGPGTRLTVT.

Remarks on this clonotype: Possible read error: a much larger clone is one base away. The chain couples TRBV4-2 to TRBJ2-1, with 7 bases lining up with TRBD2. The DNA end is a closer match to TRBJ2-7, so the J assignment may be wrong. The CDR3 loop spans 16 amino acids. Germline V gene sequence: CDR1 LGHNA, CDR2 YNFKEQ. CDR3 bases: TGTTCCAGCAGCTATTGGGCCGGGACTACCTACAATGAGCAGTACTTC. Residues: CSSSYWAGTTYNEQYF.

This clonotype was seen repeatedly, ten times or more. The CDR3, as DNA: TGCGCCAGCAGCCAAGAGTTTGGAGTAGAAGAAGCTTTCTTT. Its translation is CASSQEFGVEEAFF. This chain links TRBV4-3 with TRBJ1-1, with no clear D. Between the trimmed V and J ends, which lost 0 bases and 8 bases, there was a span of 13 bases. Germline V gene data show CDR1 as LGHNA and CDR2 as YSLEER. The CDR3 has 14 residues.

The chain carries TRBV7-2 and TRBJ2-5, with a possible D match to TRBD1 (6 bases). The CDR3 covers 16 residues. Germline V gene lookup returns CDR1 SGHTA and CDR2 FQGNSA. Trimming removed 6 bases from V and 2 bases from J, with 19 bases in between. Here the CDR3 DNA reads TGTGCCAGCAGTCCCGCTGACAGGAGAAAACAAGAGACCCAGTACTTC. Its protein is CASSPADRRKQETQYF. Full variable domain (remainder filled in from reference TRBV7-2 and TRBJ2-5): GAGVSQSPSNKVTEKGKDVELRCDPISGHTALYWYRQSLGQGLEFLIYFQGNSAPDKSGLPSDRFSAERTGGSVSTLTIQRTQQEDSAVYLCASSPADRRKQETQYFGPGTRLLVL.

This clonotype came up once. The CDR3 here is CASSPNGGRNSPLHF. The CDR3 bases are TGTGCCAGCTCACCAAACGGGGGACGTAATTCACCCCTCCACTTT. The chain joins TRBV18 to TRBJ1-6; D perhaps matches TRBD1 (5 bases). Trimming stripped 2 bases from V and 6 bases from J, with 11 bases between. The CDR3 is made up of 15 amino acids. CDR1 is KGHSH, CDR2 LQKENI, per germline.

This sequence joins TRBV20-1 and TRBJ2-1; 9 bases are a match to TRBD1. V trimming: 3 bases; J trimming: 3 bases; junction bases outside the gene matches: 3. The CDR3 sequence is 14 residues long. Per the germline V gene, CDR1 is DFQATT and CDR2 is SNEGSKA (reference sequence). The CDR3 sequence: CSASRDRVYNEQFF. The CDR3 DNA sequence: TGCAGTGCTAGTCGGGACAGGGTCTACAATGAGCAGTTCTTC.